Sequencing of this T cell receptor (beta chain) was carried out in a study of blood T cell repertoires in COVID-19. The germline gives CDR1 SGHTA, CDR2 FQGTGA. The CDR3 loop spans 15 amino acids. V dropped 5 bases and J dropped 1; count of bases not matched to a gene: 6. TCRdb keeps only in-frame clones here, not all; method: immunoSEQ multiplex PCR. The sample yields almost 350,000 clones, 85% to 90% seen once. In the 2 weeks before study entry, exposed participants met a COVID-19 case, which was PCR-confirmed or clinician-diagnosed. Material: PBMCs or T cells enriched from blood (not recorded which). The V call is TRBV7-3, the J call TRBJ2-3; 7 positions agree with TRBD2. The TCR originated in a woman aged 25 to 39 who had been exposed to COVID-19. The CDR3 DNA is TGTGCCAGCAGCCCCCCGGGAGGAGGCACAGATACGCAGTATTTT. This gives the protein CASSPPGGGTDTQYF.